Sequencing of this T cell receptor beta chain was carried out in a study of blood T cell repertoires in COVID-19. Study context: The origin of the acute and convalescent COVID-19 samples was the United States, Italy and Spain. The cDNA or gDNA used as material had been derived from T cells, B-cell-depleted T cells, or PBMCs.

V lost 4 bases to trimming and J lost 3 bases, with 16 bases between them. Germline V gene sequence: CDR1 LNHDA, CDR2 SQIVND (reference sequence). CDR3 length: 16 amino acids. In the authors' methods: Reference gene primer amplification gave nucleated cell count estimates. Sequencing used immunoSEQ multiplex PCR; TCRdb keeps in-frame clones, though not all of them. The V and J calls and clone size were taken over from that table, and D and trimming were inferred from the DNA. This table holds 200,000 to 250,000 clones, under 90% found once. This sequence joins TRBV19 and TRBJ1-5; tentative D call: TRBD1 (5 bases). The source of this sequence is a woman in her sixties or seventies who had recovered from COVID-19. The material sequenced was peripheral blood. The CDR3 DNA reads TGTGCCAGTAGTACCCAAGACCCAGGGTCCAATCAGCCCCAGCATTTT. Translating gives CASSTQDPGSNQPQHF.